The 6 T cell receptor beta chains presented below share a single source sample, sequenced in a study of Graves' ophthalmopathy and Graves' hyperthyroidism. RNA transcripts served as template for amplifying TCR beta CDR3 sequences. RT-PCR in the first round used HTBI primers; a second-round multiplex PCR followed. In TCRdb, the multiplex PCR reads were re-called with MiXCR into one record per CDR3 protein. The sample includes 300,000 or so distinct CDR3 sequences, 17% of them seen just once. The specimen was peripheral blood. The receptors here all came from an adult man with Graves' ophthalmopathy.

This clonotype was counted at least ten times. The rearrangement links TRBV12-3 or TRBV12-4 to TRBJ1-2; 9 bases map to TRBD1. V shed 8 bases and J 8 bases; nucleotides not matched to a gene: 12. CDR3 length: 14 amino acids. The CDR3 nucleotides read TGTGCCAGCGTACCCTGGGGACAGGGACAAGGCTACACCTTC. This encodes CASVPWGQGQGYTF.

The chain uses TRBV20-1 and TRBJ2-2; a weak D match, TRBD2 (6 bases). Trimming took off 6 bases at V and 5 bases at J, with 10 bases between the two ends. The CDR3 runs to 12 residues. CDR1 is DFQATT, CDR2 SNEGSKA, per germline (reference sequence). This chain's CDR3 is CSARRETGELFF. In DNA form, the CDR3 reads TGCAGTGCCCGGAGGGAGACCGGGGAGCTGTTTTTT.

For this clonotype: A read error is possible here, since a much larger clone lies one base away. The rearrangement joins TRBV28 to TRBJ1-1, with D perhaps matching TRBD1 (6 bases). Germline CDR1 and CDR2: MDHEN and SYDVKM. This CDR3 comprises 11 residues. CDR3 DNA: TGTGCCAGCAGTTACAGGGATCGCGCTTACTTT. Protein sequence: CASSYRDRAYF.

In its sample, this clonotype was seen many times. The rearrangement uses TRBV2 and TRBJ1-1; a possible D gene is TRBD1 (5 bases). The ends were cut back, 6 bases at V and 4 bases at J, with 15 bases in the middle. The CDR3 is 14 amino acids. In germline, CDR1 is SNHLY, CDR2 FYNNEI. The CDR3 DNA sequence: TGTGCCAGCAGGTGGGGGGAGATGGGCACTGAAGCTTTCTTT. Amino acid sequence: CASRWGEMGTEAFF.

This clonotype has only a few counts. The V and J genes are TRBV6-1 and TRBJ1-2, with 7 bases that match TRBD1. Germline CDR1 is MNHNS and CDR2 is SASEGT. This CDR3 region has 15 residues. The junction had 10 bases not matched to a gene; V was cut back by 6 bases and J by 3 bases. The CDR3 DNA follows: TGTGCCAGCAGCAGTAGGGACAGTTCCCACTATGGCTACACCTTC. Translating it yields CASSSRDSSHYGYTF.

Written as DNA, the CDR3 is TGCGCCAGCAGCTTGGGGACAGGGGTGGGACAGCCCCAGCATTTT. The encoded protein is CASSLGTGVGQPQHF. This rearrangement joins TRBV5-1 to TRBJ1-5, with 9 bases matching TRBD1. V shed 0 bases and J 7 bases; nucleotides not matched to a gene: 5. This CDR3 contains 15 residues. Germline V gene sequence: CDR1 SGHRS, CDR2 YFSETQ.